This T cell receptor beta chain was sequenced for a study of T cell repertoires in cytomegalovirus infection. The wider study: A matching HLA type, together with CMV infection, was signaled by public TCR beta signatures. Study results and caveats: What dominated the ex vivo response were HLA-C-restricted CMV-specific TCR beta clonotypes. CMV carriers with the relevant HLA were identified by cumulative public TCR beta family frequency.

Concerning this clonotype itself: What it binds is unknown.

Germline CDR1 DFQATT, CDR2 SNEGSKA (reference sequence). The CDR3 has 15 residues. Unmatched junction bases numbered 6, after V lost 5 bases and J lost 3 bases. TCRdb independently ran MiXCR on the reads; one entry per CDR3 protein. Here the sample spans approximately 190,000 distinct CDR3 sequences, roughly 9% being singletons. The sample comprised PBMCs. This clonotype originated in a human donor in good health (CMV status not recorded). Some clones in this sample may be carry-over from other donors' samples. V usage is TRBV20-1 and J usage is TRBJ2-3; 12 nucleotides line up with TRBD2. The CDR3: CSAPTSGSLTDTQYF. In DNA, the CDR3 is TGCAGTGCTCCGACTAGCGGGAGTTTGACAGATACGCAGTATTTT.